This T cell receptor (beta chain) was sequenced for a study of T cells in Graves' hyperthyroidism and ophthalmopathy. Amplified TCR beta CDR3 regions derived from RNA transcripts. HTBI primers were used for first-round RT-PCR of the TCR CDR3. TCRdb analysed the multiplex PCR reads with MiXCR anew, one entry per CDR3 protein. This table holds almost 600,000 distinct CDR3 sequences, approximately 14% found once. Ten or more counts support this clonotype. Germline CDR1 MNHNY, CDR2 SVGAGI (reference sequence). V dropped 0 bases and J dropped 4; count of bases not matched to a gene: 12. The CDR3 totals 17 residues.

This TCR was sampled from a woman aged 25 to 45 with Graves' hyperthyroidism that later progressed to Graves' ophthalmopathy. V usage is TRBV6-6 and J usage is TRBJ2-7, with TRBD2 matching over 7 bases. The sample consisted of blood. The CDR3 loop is CASSYSKLAGVSYEQYF. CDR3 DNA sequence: TGTGCCAGCAGTTACTCGAAGTTGGCGGGAGTCTCTTACGAGCAGTACTTC.